This TCR beta chain was sequenced in a study of beta chain features in type 1 diabetes (dated by TCRdb to the late 2010s). Turning to the overall study: Mean age, gender distribution, total cell number and subset yield did not differ between patients and healthy donors. Naive and central memory subsets were obtained from all 30 or so donors, but regulatory and stem cell-like memory subsets were isolated from only 8 patients and 8 healthy donors. In the study, recently diagnosed type 1 diabetes patients and matched healthy donors were compared on the TCRB repertoires of their sorted circulating CD4+ T cell subsets. Across all samples, about 110 million sorted cells were examined, and cell number per subset correlated strongly with RNA yield.

The CDR3 covers 13 residues, taking in both the cysteine and the phenylalanine. CDR3 DNA only is kept here, 39 bases in frame from base 1. V is shortened by 4 bases, J by 7 bases, and the region joining them spans 12 bases. The germline V gene specifies SGHRS as CDR1 and YFSETQ as CDR2. All of the isolated RNA was reverse transcribed with the High Capacity cDNA Reverse Transcription Kit, so expressed TCRB transcripts were sequenced. Deep immunoSEQ sequencing was performed on naive, central memory and regulatory T cell samples, with an average of roughly 3.6 million total reads per sample. Sorted cells were lysed in RLT buffer and RNA was extracted with DNase-treated RNeasy Micro or Mini kits, depending on cell number. To prevent cross-contamination, every cell subset was processed on its own, while patient and healthy donor samples were processed together. Using the immunoSEQ multiplex PCR, TCRB sequences were amplified from cDNA into 87-bp fragments spanning the CDR3 region. The amplicons were sequenced using the Illumina HiSeq platform. As for the original processing: Synthetic template baselines were used to correct PCR bias computationally, reads within Hamming distance 2 were collapsed, and singletons that could not be merged were discarded. By aligning reads against IMGT, V, D and J genes, CDR3 length, and insertions or deletions at six rearrangement sites were assigned. Within each subset, clonotype counts were normalized to sorted cell number, after which true diversity and Gini coefficients were computed with the tcR R package. The overlap coefficient, calculated on TCRB nucleotide sequences, was used to measure repertoire sharing. As stored in TCRdb, this immuneACCESS dataset retains in-frame rearrangements with V and J assigned. A fraction of the clones does not appear; measured against another copy, unresolved V genes explain less than half of the discrepancy, and the remainder lacks a known reason. That table supplies the V and J calls and clone size; D and trimming were determined from the DNA. In all, the sample holds roughly 140,000 clones, and 6.9% of those were seen once. 1.3% to 1.5% of the sample comes from the top ten.

This clone was seen more than once but under ten times. Its antigen has not been determined. No clone much larger than this one lies a single base away; base qualities are absent. The paper's findings and limits, for the study overall: At VDJ recombination sites, type 1 diabetes patients had fewer insertions and more deleted nucleotides, which implies abnormalities in thymic rearrangement. In all four CD4+ subsets, TCRB CDR3 length was moderately but significantly shorter in type 1 diabetes patients. Because cDNA was sequenced instead of genomic DNA, activated cells with high expression could be over-represented, although the groups did not differ in activation or CD3 levels. Only small numbers of individuals were included in the HLA sub-analyses, which left unresolved whether HLA type had any influence on TCRB rearrangement. PCR might favor shorter templates, but patient and control samples were amplified and corrected together, so any skew would affect both groups equally. The naive, central memory and regulatory TCRB repertoires appeared to resemble one another more closely among patients than among healthy donors.

From each donor, a single peripheral blood sample of approximately 110 mL on average was drawn into heparinised tubes. A BD FACSAria II was used to sort naive, central memory, regulatory and stem cell-like memory CD4+ T cells with a panel that included CD45RO, CCR7, CD25, CD127, CD95 and CD27. Purity was above 98% for every sorted population. PBMCs were isolated right away by Lymphoprep density gradient centrifugation and were stained directly, without culture. To minimize batch effects, samples were stained and sorted in pairs, one healthy donor with one patient per experiment. The chain couples TRBV5-1 to TRBJ2-1; tentative D gene TRBD2, with 5 bases matching. The sequence derives from a woman under 40 in good health. The sequenced material came from central memory CD4+ T cells from blood. The CDR3 protein is CASSAGPGNEQFF. The DNA sequence is TGCGCCAGCAGCGCTGGGCCGGGGAATGAGCAGTTCTTC.